This TCR beta chain was identified during a study of regulatory T cells in long-lasting Graves disease. In building TCR beta libraries, iRepertoire HTBI primers were used together with Arm-PCR of CDR3 regions. TCRdb analysed the multiplex PCR reads with MiXCR anew, one entry per CDR3 protein. In the table there are some 250,000 distinct CDR3 sequences, under 20% of which are singletons. This clonotype was seen ten or more times. The time point is: newly diagnosed GD, antithyroid drugs for less than 3 months. From PBMCs, RNA was extracted and then used to make the TCR library. CDR3 length equals 18 residues. The germline gives CDR1 PRHDT, CDR2 FYEKMQ (reference sequence). V was cut by 4 bases and J by 2 bases, with 23 bases left in between. In addition, the sample was reused for a study of T cells in Graves' hyperthyroidism and ophthalmopathy.

V and J are TRBV13 and TRBJ2-5; weak D call: TRBD1 (5 bases). This clonotype was sampled from a woman aged 25 to 45 with Graves disease. The input for sequencing was peripheral blood mononuclear cells (PBMCs), taken at new diagnosis, from a patient treated with antithyroid drugs. CDR3 DNA sequence: TGTGCCAGCAGCTCCAGGGCCATTAAGAGCCTAAATCAAGAGACCCAGTACTTC. Protein product: CASSSRAIKSLNQETQYF.